What follows describes a single T cell receptor (beta chain). This record comes from a study of control samples from healthy donors and cancer patients. Some clones are missing from TCRdb's copy, which holds only in-frame ones; the method was immunoSEQ multiplex PCR. The sample shows around 140,000 clones, about 89% of them seen only once. This CDR3 comprises 14 residues. V gave up 5 bases and J gave up 1 base; unmatched junction bases: 5. Germline lookup yields CDR1 SQVTM and CDR2 ANQGSEA. Sample: blood. The chain joins TRBV29-1 to TRBJ1-5; 7 nucleotides line up with TRBD1. The TCR comes from a man younger than 35 in good health. The CDR3 DNA reads TGCAGCGTTTTGACAGGGCTAAGCAATCAGCCCCAGCATTTT. This sequence encodes CSVLTGLSNQPQHF.